One and the same sample provided the 31 T cell receptor beta chains below, sequenced in a study of lymphopenia after photon versus proton radiotherapy. Data came from immunoSEQ multiplex PCR; TCRdb stores just in-frame clones and leaves some out. The sample gives about 30,000 clones, approximately 87% of which show up once; 40% to 50% is in the top ten. Sequencing used peripheral blood, obtained from a patient treated with proton-based radiotherapy. These receptor sequences come from a woman in her sixties with cholangiocarcinoma. Some clones in this sample may be carry-over from other donors' samples.

The chain joins TRBV27 to TRBJ1-2, with TRBD1 as a possible D gene (5 bases). The CDR3 runs 14 residues. Germline CDR1 MNHEY, CDR2 SMNVEV (reference sequence). The V gene lost 0 bases and the J gene lost 6 bases, with 11 bases spanning the gap. The CDR3 sequence: CASSLSPGSNGYTF. In nucleotides, the CDR3 is TGTGCCAGCAGTTTATCGCCAGGGTCTAATGGCTACACCTTC.

J is TRBJ2-1 and V is TRBV7-8; possible D gene TRBD2, 6 bases. The CDR3 is made up of 13 amino acids. V gave up 7 bases and J gave up 7 bases, with 14 bases separating them. Germline V gives CDR1 SGHVS, CDR2 FQNEAQ. The CDR3 nucleotides are TGTGCCAGCAATTCCCGAAGCGGGAATGAGCAGTTCTTC. It encodes CASNSRSGNEQFF.

J is TRBJ2-7 and V is TRBV27; 10 nucleotides line up with TRBD2. The CDR3 runs to 16 residues. CDR1 is MNHEY and CDR2 is SMNVEV in the germline V gene (reference sequence). With 5 bases clipped from V and 6 bases from J, the junction kept 13 bases outside the gene matches. The DNA of the CDR3 is TGTGCCAGCAGTCCTACGGGCCAAGCGGGAGGGCGCGAGCAGTACTTC. Translated: CASSPTGQAGGREQYF.

The chain joins TRBV18 to TRBJ2-4, with 12 bases that match TRBD1. Per germline, CDR1 KGHSH and CDR2 LQKENI. The CDR3 has 13 residues. The V segment lost 6 bases and the J segment 11 bases; nucleotides outside the gene matches: 5. In DNA, the CDR3 is TGTGCCAGCTCCGATGGGACAGGGGGCTTTCAGTACTTC. Residues: CASSDGTGGFQYF. Supplemented by reference TRBV18 and TRBJ2-4, the full variable domain reads NAGVMQNPRHLVRRRGQEARLRCSPMKGHSHVYWYRQLPEEGLKFMVYLQKENIIDESGMPKERFSAEFPKEGPSILRIQQVVRGDSAAYFCASSDGTGGFQYFGAGTRLSVL.

The chain has TRBV5-3 and TRBJ2-5; 12 nucleotides line up with TRBD2. TRBV5-3 falls under the ORF class, with uncertain function. V lost 3 bases, J lost 5 bases, and 8 bases stayed unmatched. The CDR3 has 16 amino acids. CDR3 in amino acids: CARSSPGLAGSETQYF. The CDR3 DNA follows: TGTGCCAGAAGCTCCCCGGGACTAGCGGGTTCGGAGACCCAGTACTTC.

The CDR3: CASSQGQGARYIQPQHF. As DNA, the CDR3 is TGTGCCAGCAGCCAAGGACAGGGGGCCCGTTACATTCAGCCCCAGCATTTT. J is TRBJ1-5 and V is TRBV7-2, with TRBD1 matching over 11 bases. CDR3 length: 17 amino acids. Losses at the gene ends were 5 bases for V and 6 bases for J; bases not matched to a gene: 12. The V gene's germline CDR1 is SGHTA and CDR2 FQGNSA.

This clone was seen ten or more times. CDR3 nucleotides: TGTGCCAGCTCACACACCCAACACGCAGATACGCAGTATTTT. Translation: CASSHTQHADTQYF. The chain combines TRBV18 with TRBJ2-3; D not certain. CDR1 KGHSH and CDR2 LQKENI come from the germline V gene. V lost 4 bases and J 4 bases, leaving 12 bases between the germline ends. The CDR3 has 14 amino acids.

J is TRBJ1-2 and V is TRBV6-5, with unresolved D. Germline CDR1 MNHEY, CDR2 SVGAGI. The V and J ends lost 4 bases and 0 bases respectively, with 15 bases between them. The CDR3 is 16 amino acids. In nucleotides, the CDR3 is TGTGCCAGCAGTTTGGGCTATTTCATCCCTAACTATGGCTACACCTTC. Amino acid sequence: CASSLGYFIPNYGYTF.

This clone appeared a single time. This chain links TRBV7-6 with TRBJ2-7; tentatively, D is TRBD1 (6 bases). Germline V gene sequence: CDR1 SGHVS, CDR2 FNYEAQ. Trimming took off 1 base at V and 2 bases at J, with 15 bases between the two ends. There are 16 residues in the CDR3. The CDR3 loop reads CASSLGSGRGTYEQYF. In DNA, the CDR3 is TGTGCCAGCAGCTTAGGGTCGGGCAGGGGCACCTACGAGCAGTACTTC.

V usage is TRBV7-2 and J usage is TRBJ2-3; 7 nucleotides align to TRBD2. CDR1 is SGHTA, CDR2 FQGNSA, per germline. The CDR3 runs 14 residues. The J segment lost 1 base and the V segment lost 5 bases, leaving 3 bases of the junction unmatched. The CDR3 sequence: CASSPGGGTDTQYF. The CDR3 coding sequence is TGTGCCAGCAGCCCGGGAGGCGGCACAGATACGCAGTATTTT.

The rearrangement joins TRBV19 to TRBJ1-2, with D tentatively TRBD1 (5 bases). Germline CDR1 is LNHDA and CDR2 is SQIVND (reference sequence). The ends were cut back, 3 bases at V and 8 bases at J, with 13 bases in the middle. This CDR3 region has 13 residues. CDR3 sequence reads: CASSIWGNAGYTF. CDR3 DNA sequence: TGTGCCAGTAGTATTTGGGGCAACGCGGGCTACACCTTC.

The chain uses TRBV2 and TRBJ1-5, with a tentative D call TRBD1 (5 bases). CDR3 length equals 13 residues. Trimming pared 6 bases from V and 3 bases from J, leaving 9 bases between. Germline V CDR1 and CDR2: SNHLY, FYNNEI. The CDR3 loop is CASRGLSNQPQHF. The CDR3 DNA reads TGTGCCAGCAGGGGACTTTCCAATCAGCCCCAGCATTTT. The full variable domain, with the rest looked up from reference TRBV2 and TRBJ1-5, is EPEVTQTPSHQVTQMGQEVILRCVPISNHLYFYWYRQILGQKVEFLVSFYNNEISEKSEIFDDQFSVERPDGSNFTLKIRSTKLEDSAMYFCASRGLSNQPQHFGDGTRLSIL.

The rearrangement joins TRBV7-9 to TRBJ2-7; the D gene is possibly TRBD1 (6 bases). V lost 5 bases, J lost 3 bases, and 14 bases lay in between. From germline, CDR1 is SEHNR and CDR2 FQNEAQ (reference sequence). There are 14 residues in the CDR3. The CDR3 protein is CASSPSGQIYEQYF. DNA of the CDR3: TGTGCCAGCAGCCCCTCAGGACAGATCTACGAGCAGTACTTC.

The rearrangement uses TRBV2 and TRBJ2-7, with 8 bases fitting TRBD2. The CDR3 has 15 residues. The germline V gene encodes CDR1 SNHLY and CDR2 FYNNEI. The V and J ends lost 5 bases and 6 bases, in that order; junction bases with no gene match: 12. Here the CDR3 DNA reads TGTGCCAGCAGTACCCCCTCGGGGGGGGGCGGCGAGCAGTACTTC. Translated, it gives CASSTPSGGGGEQYF. The whole variable domain, filled in from reference TRBV2 and TRBJ2-7, reads EPEVTQTPSHQVTQMGQEVILRCVPISNHLYFYWYRQILGQKVEFLVSFYNNEISEKSEIFDDQFSVERPDGSNFTLKIRSTKLEDSAMYFCASSTPSGGGGEQYFGPGTRLTVT.

The chain links TRBV5-1 to TRBJ1-3, with D possibly being TRBD1 (5 bases). The V and J ends lost 0 bases and 7 bases respectively, with 11 bases between them. Per germline, CDR1 SGHRS and CDR2 YFSETQ. CDR3 length equals 14 residues. The DNA for the CDR3 is TGCGCCAGCAGCTTGGACGGGGCGCGGAACACCATATATTTT. Residues: CASSLDGARNTIYF.

The V and J genes are TRBV18 and TRBJ1-1; perhaps TRBD1 as D (6 bases). Germline-derived CDR1 and CDR2 are KGHSH and LQKENI. Trimming stripped 4 bases from V and 6 bases from J, with 18 bases between. The length of the CDR3 is 15 residues. CDR3 amino acids: CASSQSRDTWPEAFF. The CDR3 DNA follows: TGTGCCAGCTCACAGAGCCGGGACACCTGGCCTGAAGCTTTCTTT.

The gene calls are TRBV11-2 and TRBJ2-7, with a possible D match to TRBD1 (6 bases). Germline CDR1 and CDR2: SGHAT and FQNNGV. The CDR3 is made up of 15 amino acids. Trimming left V 5 bases short and J 5 bases short, with 19 bases between. CDR3 residues: CASSPTQQGANEQYF. The CDR3 DNA reads as TGTGCCAGCAGCCCAACGCAACAGGGAGCCAACGAGCAGTACTTC.

The chain uses TRBV4-3 and TRBJ2-6; TRBD2 might be the D (6 bases). V was shortened by 0 bases and J by 2 bases, with 17 bases between the two germline ends. CDR3 length: 19 amino acids. Germline assignment: CDR1 LGHNA and CDR2 YSLEER. The CDR3 DNA reads TGCGCCAGCAGCCAAGATTGGGGGGAGGTGGTGGCTGGGGCCAACGTCCTGACTTTC. As protein: CASSQDWGEVVAGANVLTF.

J is TRBJ1-4 and V is TRBV6-5; TRBD1 is a possible D gene (5 bases). Germline V gene lookup returns CDR1 MNHEY and CDR2 SVGAGI. V lost 7 bases and J 8 bases, leaving 20 bases between the germline ends. CDR3 length: 15 residues. The CDR3 is CASNGLSGYREKLFF. CDR3 sequence (DNA): TGTGCCAGCAACGGTTTGTCCGGCTACAGGGAAAAACTGTTTTTT.

The gene calls are TRBV7-8 and TRBJ2-2; 10 bases line up with TRBD1. Germline V CDR1 and CDR2: SGHVS, FQNEAQ. The trim removed 2 bases at V and 5 bases at J, leaving 8 bases unmatched. CDR3 length: 17 residues. The CDR3 nucleotides are TGTGCCAGCAGCTTACTAGCTAGGACAGGGGGAACCGGGGAGCTGTTTTTT. Translated: CASSLLARTGGTGELFF.

The chain links TRBV6-5 to TRBJ1-1, with D tentatively TRBD1 (6 bases). Germline values: CDR1 MNHEY, CDR2 SVGAGI. Trimming cost V 0 bases and J 0 bases, with 11 bases left between them. The CDR3 runs 16 residues. DNA for the CDR3: TGTGCCAGCAGTTACTCCCTGACAGGAGTGAACACTGAAGCTTTCTTT. It codes for CASSYSLTGVNTEAFF.

This clone showed up just once. V gene TRBV14 combines with J gene TRBJ1-1; 8 bases are a match to TRBD1. The CDR3 sequence is 14 residues long. V shed 4 bases and J 6 bases; nucleotides not matched to a gene: 7. The germline V gene has CDR1 SGHDN and CDR2 FVKESK. The CDR3 bases are TGTGCCAGCAGCCGAGCAGCAGGGGGCTCTGAAGCTTTCTTT. This translates into CASSRAAGGSEAFF.

The sample holds one count of this clone. The rearrangement uses TRBV2 and TRBJ2-5; D is ambiguous. The germline gives CDR1 SNHLY, CDR2 FYNNEI. The V end was cut by 4 bases, the J end by 2 bases, with 8 bases between. This CDR3 region has 13 residues. CDR3 protein: CASSGDFQETQYF. The CDR3 nucleotides are TGTGCCAGCAGTGGGGATTTTCAAGAGACCCAGTACTTC.

This chain links TRBV27 with TRBJ2-3; the D is unclear. The V gene's germline CDR1 is MNHEY and CDR2 SMNVEV (reference sequence). There are 13 residues in the CDR3. Trimming pared 5 bases from V and 2 bases from J, leaving 8 bases between. This CDR3 reads CASSPRTTDTQYF. The CDR3 DNA follows: TGTGCCAGCAGTCCGAGGACCACAGATACGCAGTATTTT.

CDR3 nucleotide sequence: TGTGCCAGCAGTTCGGGGTTACAAGAGACCCAGTACTTC. It codes for CASSSGLQETQYF. The chain uses TRBV6-1 and TRBJ2-5, with D tentatively TRBD2 (5 bases). CDR1 and CDR2 from the germline V gene are MNHNS and SASEGT. The CDR3 is 13 amino acids. V was pared by 5 bases and J by 2 bases, with 9 bases between.

J is TRBJ2-3 and V is TRBV19; D uncertain. The germline V gene has CDR1 LNHDA and CDR2 SQIVND (reference sequence). The CDR3 spans 14 residues. The germline V and J ends were trimmed by 5 bases and 4 bases, with 13 bases remaining between them. This CDR3 reads CASSLSLNADTQYF. The CDR3 DNA sequence: TGTGCCAGTAGTCTATCCCTGAACGCAGATACGCAGTATTTT. Full variable domain (rest looked up from reference TRBV19 and TRBJ2-3): DGGITQSPKYLFRKEGQNVTLSCEQNLNHDAMYWYRQDPGQGLRLIYYSQIVNDFQKGDIAEGYSVSREKKESFPLTVTSAQKNPTAFYLCASSLSLNADTQYFGPGTRLTVL.

This clone has only a few counts. The chain is built from TRBV18 and TRBJ1-2; no clear D. V lost 4 bases and J lost 1, with 10 bases in between. Germline CDR1 KGHSH, CDR2 LQKENI. The CDR3 contains 14 residues. This chain's CDR3 is CASSRGLLNYGYTF. Written as DNA, the CDR3 is TGTGCCAGCTCACGAGGGCTTCTTAACTATGGCTACACCTTC.

The V gene is TRBV5-1, the J gene TRBJ1-2; D call uncertain. Trimming shortened V by 4 bases and J by 8 bases, and 12 bases separated the two germline ends. The CDR3 is 12 residues long. Germline V gene sequence: CDR1 SGHRS, CDR2 YFSETQ. The CDR3 protein is CASSPLGSGYTF. The DNA of the CDR3 is TGCGCCAGCAGCCCTTTGGGGTCCGGCTACACCTTC. Based on the CDR3 plus reference TRBV5-1 and TRBJ1-2, the full variable domain is KAGVTQTPRYLIKTRGQQVTLSCSPISGHRSVSWYQQTPGQGLQFLFEYFSETQRNKGNFPGRFSGRQFSNSRSEMNVSTLELGDSALYLCASSPLGSGYTFGSGTRLTVV.

For the CDR3, the DNA is TGTGCCAGCAGCTTGACTAGCGGGGGGGCAGTTACGCAGTATTTT. Residues: CASSLTSGGAVTQYF. The rearrangement joins TRBV7-8 to TRBJ2-3; 14 bases are a match to TRBD2. Germline values: CDR1 SGHVS, CDR2 FQNEAQ. The V gene end was trimmed by 3 bases and the J gene end by 8 bases; junction bases not matched to a gene: 4. The CDR3 has 15 residues.

This clone was counted only a few times. The chain recombines TRBV27 with TRBJ2-1, with D unresolved. The length of the CDR3 is 14 residues. The ends were cut back, 1 base at V and 0 bases at J, with 4 bases in the middle. Germline V lookup: CDR1 MNHEY, CDR2 SMNVEV (reference sequence). CDR3 amino acids: CASSLYSSYNEQFF. The CDR3 DNA is TGTGCCAGCAGTTTATACAGCTCCTACAATGAGCAGTTCTTC.

J is TRBJ2-2 and V is TRBV6-1, with TRBD2 matching over 13 bases. Looked up from germline, CDR1 is MNHNS and CDR2 is SASEGT. This CDR3 has 17 amino acids. J gave up 3 bases and V 3 bases, and 4 bases lay outside the gene matches. This CDR3 is CASSETSGGWYTGELFF. The CDR3 DNA reads TGTGCCAGCAGTGAGACTAGCGGGGGGTGGTACACCGGGGAGCTGTTTTTT.